This T cell receptor (beta chain) originates from a study of beta chain features in type 1 diabetes (dated by TCRdb to between 2018 and 2020). For the study in its entirety: Patients and healthy donors did not differ in mean age, gender distribution, total cell number or subset yield. A total of 90 million to 140 million sorted cells were examined across all samples, and RNA yield correlated strongly with the number of cells per subset. The study compared the TCRB repertoires of sorted circulating CD4+ T cell subsets in recently diagnosed type 1 diabetes patients with those in matched healthy donors. Whereas all 30 or so donors provided naive and central memory subsets, regulatory and stem cell-like memory subsets were isolated from just 8 patients and about 8 healthy donors.

The full study reports these points: Because cDNA rather than genomic DNA was sequenced, highly expressing activated cells could have been over-represented, although no difference in activation and CD3 levels was found between groups. At VDJ recombination sites, patients with type 1 diabetes made fewer insertions and deleted more nucleotides, a pattern implying thymic rearrangement abnormalities. In all four CD4+ subsets, TCRB CDR3 length was moderately but significantly shorter in type 1 diabetes patients. Naive, central memory and regulatory TCRB repertoires appeared to be more alike among patients than among healthy donors. Shorter templates might be favored by PCR, yet because patient and control samples were amplified and corrected together, any such skew would affect both groups equally. Because the HLA sub-analyses included only small numbers of individuals, any influence of HLA type on TCRB rearrangement was left unresolved.

Each donor gave one peripheral blood draw, roughly 0.11 L on average, collected into heparinised tubes. Using a panel that included CD45RO, CCR7, CD25, CD127, CD95 and CD27, naive, central memory, regulatory and stem cell-like memory CD4+ T cells were sorted on a BD FACSAria II. A purity above 98% was achieved for all sorted populations. PBMCs were separated immediately by Lymphoprep density gradient centrifugation and were stained directly, without being cultured. So that batch effects would be minimized, each experiment stained and sorted samples in pairs, pairing one healthy donor with one patient. The entire amount of isolated RNA was reverse transcribed using the High Capacity cDNA Reverse Transcription Kit, so the sequenced TCRB transcripts were expressed ones. Naive, central memory and regulatory T cell samples underwent deep immunoSEQ sequencing, averaging around 3.7 million total reads per sample. Sorted cells were lysed in RLT buffer, and RNA was extracted using DNase-treated RNeasy Micro or Mini kits according to cell number. Each cell subset was processed separately to prevent cross-contamination, with patient and healthy donor samples processed together. TCRB sequences were amplified from cDNA with the immunoSEQ multiplex PCR, producing 87-bp fragments spanning the CDR3 region. Amplicons were sequenced on the Illumina HiSeq platform. The authors' analysis ran thus. Synthetic template baselines were used to correct PCR bias computationally, reads within Hamming distance 2 were collapsed, and singletons that could not be merged were discarded. By aligning reads against IMGT, V, D and J genes, CDR3 length, and insertions or deletions at six rearrangement sites were assigned. Within each subset, clonotype counts were normalized to the number of sorted cells before true diversity and Gini coefficients were calculated with the tcR R package. The overlap coefficient, calculated on TCRB nucleotide sequences, was used to measure repertoire sharing. Out-of-frame TCRB sequences from naive cells were analyzed to stand in for the pre-selection repertoire. The source is immuneACCESS, and TCRdb retained only in-frame sequences with V and J called. Part of the clones is not carried over; for the studies checked, unresolved V genes explain less than half of this, and the remainder is unexplained. V and J calls and clone size follow that table, whereas D and trimming were derived from the DNA. This sample lists about 930,000 clones; 15% to 20% were detected once. Jointly, the top ten make up around 0.02% of the sample.

This clone was detected a few times. Its specific antigen is unknown. Base qualities are not at hand, and no much larger clone is one base apart. V and J lose 5 bases and 4 bases, and a span of 5 bases separates them. From the germline V gene, CDR1 is MDHEN and CDR2 is SYDVKM. The CDR3 starts with the cysteine, ends with the phenylalanine, and has 12 residues. Only the CDR3 portion is preserved as DNA: 36 bases, with reading frame beginning at the first base. Sequencing input: naive CD4+ T cells from blood. What the cell subset or site label conveys for this sample: true naive CD4+ T cells. This TCR was recovered from a woman aged 18-35 years in good health. The chain is encoded by TRBV28 joined to TRBJ2-2; the D gene remains uncertain. The CDR3 has the sequence CASSKSTGELFF. The nucleotide sequence reads as follows: TGTGCCAGCAGTAAATCCACCGGGGAGCTGTTTTTT.